This is a list of T cell receptor beta chains from one sample in a study of T cell changes during pregnancy in multiple sclerosis. Sequencing was performed with immunoSEQ multiplex PCR; in TCRdb, only in-frame clones are kept and a portion is missing. The sample has about 27,000 clones, around nine tenths seen once. The sample in question was CD8+ T cells from peripheral blood mononuclear cells, obtained in the second trimester of pregnancy. Receptors originate from a female donor with multiple sclerosis, enrolled in a pregnancy study. CDR3s include the opening cysteine and the closing phenylalanine or tryptophan. The D gene is left open where the match is weak. Some rows mark clone size as missing; the rest say once, few, many or name a class of expanded clone.

CDR3 length: 15; J gene: TRBJ2-1; V gene: TRBV6-4; D gene: TRBD2; clone size: once; CDR3 DNA: TGTGCCAGCAGTGAACGGACTAGCGGGGGGAATGAGCAGTTCTTC; CDR3 protein: CASSERTSGGNEQFF
CDR3 length: 16; J gene: TRBJ2-3; V gene: TRBV7-6; D gene: TRBD2; clone size: .; CDR3 DNA: TGTGCCAGCAGTCTGACTAGCGGGGGGTTCACAGATACGCAGTATTTT; CDR3 protein: CASSLTSGGFTDTQYF
CDR3 length: 17; J gene: TRBJ2-3; V gene: TRBV6-4; D gene: TRBD2; clone size: large; CDR3 DNA: TGTGCCAGCAGTGAGGCTAGCGGGGGTCTGGGCACAGATACGCAGTATTTT; CDR3 protein: CASSEASGGLGTDTQYF
CDR3 length: 15; J gene: TRBJ1-4; V gene: TRBV27; D gene: .; clone size: .; CDR3 DNA: TGTGCCAGCAGTCCATCAGGGGTCTGGTACGAAAAACTGTTTTTT; CDR3 protein: CASSPSGVWYEKLFF
CDR3 length: 14; J gene: TRBJ1-4; V gene: TRBV4-1; D gene: .; clone size: .; CDR3 DNA: TGCGCCAGCAGCAACCGAGGTTCCTATGAAAAACTGTTTTTT; CDR3 protein: CASSNRGSYEKLFF
CDR3 length: 14; J gene: TRBJ1-1; V gene: TRBV13; D gene: .; clone size: .; CDR3 DNA: TGTGCCAGCAGCTTAGGCCTGGGGGCCACTGAAGCTTTCTTT; CDR3 protein: CASSLGLGATEAFF
CDR3 length: 15; J gene: TRBJ2-7; V gene: TRBV9; D gene: TRBD1; clone size: .; CDR3 DNA: TGTGCCAGCAGCGTGTCAGGGGGTGCGGACTACGAGCAGTACTTC; CDR3 protein: CASSVSGGADYEQYF
CDR3 length: 17; J gene: TRBJ2-7; V gene: TRBV14; D gene: .; clone size: .; CDR3 DNA: TGTGCCAGCAGCCCCCCAGGTTGGCAGAAATTCTCCTACGAGCAGTACTTC; CDR3 protein: CASSPPGWQKFSYEQYF
CDR3 length: 17; J gene: TRBJ2-3; V gene: TRBV13; D gene: TRBD2; clone size: .; CDR3 DNA: TGTGCCAGCAGCCCTCGGACTAGCGGGGGTTTCACAGATACGCAGTATTTT; CDR3 protein: CASSPRTSGGFTDTQYF
CDR3 length: 15; J gene: TRBJ2-7; V gene: TRBV5-1; D gene: TRBD1; clone size: .; CDR3 DNA: TGCGCCAGCAGCCCTGAGGGACAGGTCTCCTACGAGCAGTACTTC; CDR3 protein: CASSPEGQVSYEQYF